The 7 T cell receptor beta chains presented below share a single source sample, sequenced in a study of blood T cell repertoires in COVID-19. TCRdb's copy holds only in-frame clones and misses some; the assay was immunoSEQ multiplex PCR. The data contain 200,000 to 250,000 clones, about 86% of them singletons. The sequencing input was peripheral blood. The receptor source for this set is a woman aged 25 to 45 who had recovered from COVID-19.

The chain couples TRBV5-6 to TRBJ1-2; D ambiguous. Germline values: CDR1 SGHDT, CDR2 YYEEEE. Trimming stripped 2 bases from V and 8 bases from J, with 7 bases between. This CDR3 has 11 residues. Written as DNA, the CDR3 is TGTGCCAGCAGCTTAATTGGCGGCTACACCTTC. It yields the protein CASSLIGGYTF. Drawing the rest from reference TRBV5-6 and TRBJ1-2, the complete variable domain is DAGVTQSPTHLIKTRGQQVTLRCSPKSGHDTVSWYQQALGQGPQFIFQYYEEEERQRGNFPDRFSGHQFPNYSSELNVNALLLGDSALYLCASSLIGGYTFGSGTRLTVV.

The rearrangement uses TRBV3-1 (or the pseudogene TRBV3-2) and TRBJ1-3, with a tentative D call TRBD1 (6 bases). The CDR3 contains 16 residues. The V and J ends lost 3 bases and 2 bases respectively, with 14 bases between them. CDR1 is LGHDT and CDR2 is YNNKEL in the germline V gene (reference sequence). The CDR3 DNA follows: TGTGCCAGCAGCCAGGCAGGACAGCGACCTGGAAACACCATATATTTT. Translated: CASSQAGQRPGNTIYF.

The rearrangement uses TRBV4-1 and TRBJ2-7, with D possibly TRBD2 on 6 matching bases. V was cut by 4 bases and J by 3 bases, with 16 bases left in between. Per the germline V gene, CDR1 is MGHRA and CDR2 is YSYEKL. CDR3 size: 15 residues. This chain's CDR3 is CASSRRDGEDYEQYF. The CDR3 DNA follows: TGCGCCAGCAGCCGGAGGGACGGCGAAGACTACGAGCAGTACTTC.

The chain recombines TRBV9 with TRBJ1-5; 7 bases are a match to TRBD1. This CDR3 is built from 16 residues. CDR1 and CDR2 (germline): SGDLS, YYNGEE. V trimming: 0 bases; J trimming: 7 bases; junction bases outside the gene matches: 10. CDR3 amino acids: CASSVVCEGAWQPQHF. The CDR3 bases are TGTGCCAGCAGCGTAGTATGTGAGGGGGCTTGGCAGCCCCAGCATTTT.

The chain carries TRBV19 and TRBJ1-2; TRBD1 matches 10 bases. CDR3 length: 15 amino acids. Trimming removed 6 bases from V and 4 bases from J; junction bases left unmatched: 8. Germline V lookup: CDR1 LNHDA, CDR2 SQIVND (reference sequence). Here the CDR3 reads CASRGDRGVIYGYTF. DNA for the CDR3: TGTGCCAGTAGGGGGGACAGGGGCGTGATCTATGGCTACACCTTC.

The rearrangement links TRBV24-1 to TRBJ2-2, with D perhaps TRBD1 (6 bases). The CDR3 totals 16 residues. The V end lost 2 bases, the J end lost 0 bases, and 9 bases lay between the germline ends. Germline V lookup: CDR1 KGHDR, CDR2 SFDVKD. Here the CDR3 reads CATSDSGTSNTGELFF. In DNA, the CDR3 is TGTGCCACCAGTGATTCCGGGACATCGAACACCGGGGAGCTGTTTTTT.

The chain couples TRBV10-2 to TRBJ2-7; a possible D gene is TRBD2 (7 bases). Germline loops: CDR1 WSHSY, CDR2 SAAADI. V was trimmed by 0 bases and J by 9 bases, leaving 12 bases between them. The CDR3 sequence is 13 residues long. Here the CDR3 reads CASSESRGGGQYF. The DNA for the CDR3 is TGCGCCAGCAGTGAGTCTCGAGGGGGGGGGCAGTACTTC.